One and the same sample provided the 2 T cell receptor beta chains below, sequenced in a study of regulatory and conventional T cells in RAG deficiency. Blood CD4+ CD25-low CD127-high conventional T cells supplied the genomic DNA template. Profiled with immunoSEQ multiplex PCR; TCRdb holds only in-frame clones, not every one. The sample carries 20,000 to 25,000 clones, around 94% recorded once. This same sample was also part of a study on regulatory T cells. That work contributes: The PCR used 52 TRBV and 13 TRBJ primers.

Input material: CD4+ T cells sorted from blood. The origin of the receptors is a human donor in good health.

This chain connects TRBV7-6 to TRBJ1-4; 9 nucleotides line up with TRBD1. Germline CDR1 SGHVS, CDR2 FNYEAQ. Trimming took 3 bases from V and 10 from J; bases not matched to a gene: 6. CDR3 length: 14 amino acids. The CDR3: CASSFRGQGVKLFF. The CDR3 region has the DNA TGTGCCAGCAGCTTCCGGGGACAGGGTGTAAAACTGTTTTTT.

The chain is built from TRBV5-1 and TRBJ2-2, with D maybe TRBD1 (5 bases). There are 16 residues in the CDR3. In germline, CDR1 is SGHRS, CDR2 YFSETQ. Trimming pared 4 bases from V and 0 bases from J, leaving 13 bases between. CDR3 amino acids: CASSQGQTANTGELFF. The CDR3 DNA is TGCGCCAGCAGCCAAGGACAAACCGCGAACACCGGGGAGCTGTTTTTT.